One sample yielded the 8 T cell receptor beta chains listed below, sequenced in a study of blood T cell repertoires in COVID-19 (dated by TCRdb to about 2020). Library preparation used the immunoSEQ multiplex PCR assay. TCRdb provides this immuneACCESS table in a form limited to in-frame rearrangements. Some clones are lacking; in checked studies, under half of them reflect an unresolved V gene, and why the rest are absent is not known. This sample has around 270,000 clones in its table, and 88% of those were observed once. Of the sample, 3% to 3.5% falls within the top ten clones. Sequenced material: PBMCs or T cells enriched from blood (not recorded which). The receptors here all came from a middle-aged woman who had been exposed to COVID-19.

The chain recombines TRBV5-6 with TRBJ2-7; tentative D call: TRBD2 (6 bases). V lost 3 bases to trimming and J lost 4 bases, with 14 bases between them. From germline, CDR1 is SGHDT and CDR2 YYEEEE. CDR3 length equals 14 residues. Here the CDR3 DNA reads TGTGCCAGCAGCTGGGGTAGGGGAGGTTACGAGCAGTACTTC. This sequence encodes CASSWGRGGYEQYF.

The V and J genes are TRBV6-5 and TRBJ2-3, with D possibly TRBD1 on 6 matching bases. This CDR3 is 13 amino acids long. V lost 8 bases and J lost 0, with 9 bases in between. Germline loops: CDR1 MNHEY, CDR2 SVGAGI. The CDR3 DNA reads TGTGCCAGCCGGACAGAGAGCACAGATACGCAGTATTTT. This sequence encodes CASRTESTDTQYF.

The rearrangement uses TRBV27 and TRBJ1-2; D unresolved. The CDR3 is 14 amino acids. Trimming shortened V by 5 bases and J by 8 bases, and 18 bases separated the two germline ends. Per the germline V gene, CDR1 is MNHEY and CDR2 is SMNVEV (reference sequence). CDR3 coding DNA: TGTGCCAGCAGTGGCCTCGGGTCCAACCACGGCTACACCTTC. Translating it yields CASSGLGSNHGYTF.

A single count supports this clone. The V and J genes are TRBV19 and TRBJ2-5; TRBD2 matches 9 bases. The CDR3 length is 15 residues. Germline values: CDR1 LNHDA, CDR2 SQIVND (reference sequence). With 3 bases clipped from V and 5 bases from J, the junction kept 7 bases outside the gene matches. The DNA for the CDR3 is TGTGCCAGTAGTATTGGAGCTAGCGGGATGGAGACCCAGTACTTC. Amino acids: CASSIGASGMETQYF.

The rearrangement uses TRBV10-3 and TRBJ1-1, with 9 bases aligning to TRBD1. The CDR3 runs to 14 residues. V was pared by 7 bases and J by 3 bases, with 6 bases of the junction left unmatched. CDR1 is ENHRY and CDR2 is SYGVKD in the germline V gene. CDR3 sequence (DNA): TGTGCCATCAAGGCACAGGGGGCTTACACTGAAGCTTTCTTT. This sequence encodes CAIKAQGAYTEAFF.

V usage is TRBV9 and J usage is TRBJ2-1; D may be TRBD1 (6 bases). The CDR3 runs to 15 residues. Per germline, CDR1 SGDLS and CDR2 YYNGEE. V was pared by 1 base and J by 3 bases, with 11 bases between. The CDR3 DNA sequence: TGTGCCAGCAGCGTACTAGGACAGAGCTACAATGAGCAGTTCTTC. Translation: CASSVLGQSYNEQFF.

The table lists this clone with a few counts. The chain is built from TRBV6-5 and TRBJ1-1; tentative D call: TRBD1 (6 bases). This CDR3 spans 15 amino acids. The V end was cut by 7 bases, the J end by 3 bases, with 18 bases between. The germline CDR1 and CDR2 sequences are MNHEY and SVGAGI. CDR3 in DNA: TGTGCCAGCATACGGGGACACCAAGGAGACACTGAAGCTTTCTTT. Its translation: CASIRGHQGDTEAFF.

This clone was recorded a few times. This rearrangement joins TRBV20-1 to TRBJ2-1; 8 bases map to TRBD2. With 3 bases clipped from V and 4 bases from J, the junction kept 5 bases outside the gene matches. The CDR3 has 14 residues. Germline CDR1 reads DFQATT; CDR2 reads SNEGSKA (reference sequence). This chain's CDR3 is CSASFTSGYNEQFF. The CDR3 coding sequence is TGCAGTGCTAGTTTTACTAGCGGATACAATGAGCAGTTCTTC.